This T cell receptor beta chain appears in the sequencing data of a study of CD8 T cells in ankylosing spondylitis. The study, taken as a whole, reports: What appeared characteristic of ankylosing spondylitis blood was a TCR beta motif of eight highly homologous variants. Enrichment of disease-linked clones was reportedly significant in matched ankylosing spondylitis synovial fluid.

The germline CDR1 and CDR2 sequences are SGHRS and YFSETQ. V gave up 4 bases and J gave up 3 bases, with 10 bases separating them. The length of the CDR3 is 13 residues. In the case of this clonotype: Its antigen is unidentified. A read error is possible here, since a much larger clone lies one base away.

Using quantitative 5'-RACE with molecular barcodes, the authors made TCR beta libraries. TCRdb itself ran the 5' RACE reads through MiXCR, one entry per CDR3 protein. The profile shows 250,000 to 400,000 distinct CDR3 sequences, around 10% of them singletons. The V and J genes are TRBV5-1 and TRBJ1-1; no reliable D call. Sequenced: blood, either unsorted or a sorted T cell fraction (not recorded which). The source is a female donor with ankylosing spondylitis or in good health (not recorded which). DNA of the CDR3: TGCGCCAGCAGCGTTACTCGGGACACTGAAGCTTTCTTT. Protein product: CASSVTRDTEAFF.